These T cell receptor beta chains were read from a single sample in a study of shared T cell receptors in the human thymus. Clones were read by immunoSEQ multiplex PCR, and TCRdb kept only the in-frame ones, dropping some. This table has 55,000 to 80,000 clones, about 96% appearing once. Sequencing was carried out using thymocytes. The receptor source for this set is a human donor. Each CDR3 is given without its conserved first and last residue. The D gene is left open where the match is weak. The size field is filled for only some rows; it gives once, few, many or a size class.

TRBJ2-5 TRBV6-6 - once ASSYYNSLLETQY
TRBJ2-3 TRBV15 - - ATSRHRVGGTDTQY
TRBJ1-1 TRBV18 TRBD1 - ASSPNRGRDTEAF
TRBJ2-3 TRBV11-3 - - ASSLMSGGTDTQY
TRBJ1-5 TRBV5-8 - - ASSLKAVRGRDQPQH
TRBJ1-3 TRBV7-8 - - ASSLREQVPSGNTIY
TRBJ2-5 TRBV7-3 - - ASSTSETQY
TRBJ1-6 TRBV19 TRBD1 - ASSIYRGDSPLH
TRBJ1-2 TRBV29-1 TRBD1 - SVQTYQPGQSRCDSSGYGYT
TRBJ2-3 TRBV5-4 - - ASSLMGLGADTQY
TRBJ1-6 TRBV28 - - ASRKREHQGLGSPLH
TRBJ2-1 TRBV27 TRBD2 - ASSLYVAGGNEQF
TRBJ1-1 TRBV2 - - ASTEEGGTEAF
TRBJ2-7 TRBV5-1 TRBD2 - ASSLGTSGANLKQY
TRBJ1-1 TRBV7-5 - - VRSVGGGTTEAF
TRBJ2-2 TRBV14 TRBD2 - ASSQVRGDPGTGELF
TRBJ1-1 TRBV5-4 TRBD1 - ASSWLGQGTEAF
TRBJ2-1 TRBV6-6 - once ASSLATPQIPNEQF
TRBJ2-7 TRBV15 TRBD1 once ATSRDPHGRGQGGPYEQY
TRBJ1-2 TRBV4-2 TRBD1 once ASSGTGITSDGYT
TRBJ1-2 TRBV5-6 - - ASSLDKFPFNYGYT
TRBJ2-3 TRBV5-5 - - ASSGGSTDTQY